This TCR beta chain was captured in a study of T cell repertoires in cytomegalovirus infection. Study outcomes and limitations: The response measured ex vivo was dominated by TCR beta clonotypes (HLA-C-restricted and CMV-specific).

The CDR3 spans 17 residues. Germline CDR1 and CDR2: MNHEY and SMNVEV (reference sequence). V was clipped by 7 bases and J by 10 bases; unmatched bases: 17. Turning to this clonotype: Its antigen remains unknown.

TCRdb redid the calling of the reads with MiXCR, one entry per CDR3 protein. The sample has around 710,000 distinct CDR3 sequences, under 35% seen once; the top ten hold around 13%. This rearrangement joins TRBV27 to TRBJ1-6; the match to TRBD1 covers 9 bases. The source was cultured CD8+ T cells from PBMCs, collected from culture after CMV antigen stimulation. The receptor was isolated from a human donor in good health (CMV status not recorded). Some clones in this sample may be carry-over from other donors' samples. CDR3 in amino acids: CASTPLLTGGIGSPLHF. In DNA, the CDR3 is TGTGCCAGCACCCCTCTTCTTACAGGGGGCATTGGATCACCCCTCCACTTT.